This T cell receptor (beta chain) is from a study of immune evolution from preneoplasia to lung adenocarcinoma. Two lung cancer pathologists independently confirmed each histologic diagnosis. Comment on this clone: Its antigen is still unknown.

Regarding the study as a whole: Normal lung had highest clonality; later lesions appeared denser, more diverse.

Clones were sequenced by immunoSEQ multiplex PCR, and TCRdb holds only the in-frame ones, with some missing. Seen here are approximately 7,000 clones, approximately 80% observed once, and the top ten hold roughly 2.5%. CDR3 length: 15 residues. In germline, CDR1 is SGDLS, CDR2 YYNGEE. V lost 4 bases and J lost 7, with 17 bases in between. V usage is TRBV9 and J usage is TRBJ1-4; weak D call: TRBD1 (5 bases). Sequencing used FFPE invasive lung adenocarcinoma tissue. The clonotype was recovered from a person aged 40-50 years with lung adenocarcinoma. The CDR3 nucleotides read TGTGCCAGCAGCCTTCGAGACAGTTTGGGTGAAAAACTGTTTTTT. Its protein product is CASSLRDSLGEKLFF.